These 11 T cell receptor beta chains were sequenced from one sample in a study of T-cell reconstitution after alpha-beta-depleted transplantation in children. A TCRbeta library incorporating unique molecular identifiers was prepared. TCRdb reanalysed the PCR reads using MiXCR and keeps one entry per CDR3 protein. Here the sample spans 250,000 to 300,000 distinct CDR3 sequences, around a tenth being singletons. The sequencing used peripheral blood, collected 180 days after TCRalphabeta/CD19-depleted stem cell transplant. Every receptor here comes from a male patient aged 2 to 10 who had a stem cell transplant for chronic granulomatous disease, so the T cells may come from the graft donor.

In its sample, this clonotype was seen a few times. The gene calls are TRBV20-1 and TRBJ1-5; TRBD1 might be the D (6 bases). The germline V gene encodes CDR1 DFQATT and CDR2 SNEGSKA (reference sequence). The CDR3 length is 13 residues. Trimming stripped 6 bases from V and 4 bases from J, with 13 bases between. The CDR3 region is CSAKGQLNQPQHF. The CDR3 nucleotides are TGCAGTGCGAAAGGACAGCTTAATCAGCCCCAGCATTTT.

This clonotype was seen repeatedly, ten times or more. The chain recombines TRBV19 with TRBJ2-1; D is possibly TRBD2 (5 bases). Trimming pared 5 bases from V and 7 bases from J, leaving 21 bases between. The germline V gene has CDR1 LNHDA and CDR2 SQIVND (reference sequence). The length of the CDR3 is 16 residues. The CDR3 spells CASSLSGNSGGNEQFF. In DNA, the CDR3 is TGTGCCAGTAGTCTTTCCGGGAACAGCGGTGGGAATGAGCAGTTCTTC. The variable domain in full, with the rest retrieved from reference TRBV19 and TRBJ2-1, is DGGITQSPKYLFRKEGQNVTLSCEQNLNHDAMYWYRQDPGQGLRLIYYSQIVNDFQKGDIAEGYSVSREKKESFPLTVTSAQKNPTAFYLCASSLSGNSGGNEQFFGPGTRLTVL.

Ten or more counts support this clonotype. This chain connects TRBV7-9 to TRBJ2-5; the match to TRBD1 covers 8 bases. The trim removed 9 bases at V and 5 bases at J, leaving 8 bases unmatched. The CDR3 covers 13 residues. Germline CDR1 is SEHNR and CDR2 is FQNEAQ (reference sequence). This chain's CDR3 is CASGQGGSETQYF. For the CDR3, the DNA is TGTGCCAGTGGACAGGGTGGATCGGAGACCCAGTACTTC.

This clonotype was observed at least ten times. The V gene is TRBV7-2, the J gene TRBJ1-6; 7 bases are a match to TRBD1. V lost 4 bases and J lost 4; bases outside the gene matches: 10. The CDR3 contains 17 residues. Germline assignment: CDR1 SGHTA and CDR2 FQGNSA. The CDR3 protein is CASSSLTRGSYNSPLHF. The CDR3 DNA sequence: TGTGCCAGCAGCTCACTTACCAGGGGGTCGTATAATTCACCCCTCCACTTT. The entire variable domain, with the rest obtained from reference TRBV7-2 and TRBJ1-6, is as follows: GAGVSQSPSNKVTEKGKDVELRCDPISGHTALYWYRQSLGQGLEFLIYFQGNSAPDKSGLPSDRFSAERTGGSVSTLTIQRTQQEDSAVYLCASSSLTRGSYNSPLHFGNGTRLTVT.

This clonotype was seen many times. The V and J genes are TRBV20-1 and TRBJ1-1, with D unresolved. Germline CDR1 is DFQATT and CDR2 is SNEGSKA (reference sequence). This CDR3 contains 16 residues. The ends were cut back, 0 bases at V and 1 base at J, with 15 bases in the middle. The CDR3 region is CSARDTRFQPNTEAFF. CDR3 nucleotides: TGCAGTGCTAGAGATACCCGGTTCCAGCCGAACACTGAAGCTTTCTTT.

This clonotype was counted many times. The genes are TRBV29-1 and TRBJ2-7; D uncertain. CDR3 length equals 12 residues. Trimming took 1 base from V and 6 from J, leaving 10 bases between them. The germline V gene has CDR1 SQVTM and CDR2 ANQGSEA. CDR3 loop: CSVEVRVGEQYF. CDR3 in DNA: TGCAGCGTTGAAGTACGGGTTGGCGAGCAGTACTTC.

This clonotype was observed a few times. The chain has TRBV6-6 and TRBJ2-2, with unresolved D. Trimming took 7 bases from V and 6 from J, leaving 12 bases between them. The germline V gene has CDR1 MNHNY and CDR2 SVGAGI (reference sequence). This CDR3 is built from 13 residues. The DNA of the CDR3 is TGTGCCAGCAACCGGGCCCGACCCGGGGAGCTGTTTTTT. Amino acids: CASNRARPGELFF.

This clonotype has ten or more counts. This chain joins TRBV15 and TRBJ1-2; D remains unclear. There are 14 residues in the CDR3. The V end was cut by 3 bases, the J end by 8 bases, with 16 bases between. Germline values: CDR1 LNHNV, CDR2 YYDKDF (reference sequence). CDR3 protein: CATSSSQMGSGYTF. CDR3 coding DNA: TGTGCCACCAGCAGTTCCCAGATGGGCAGCGGCTACACCTTC.

This clonotype was seen at least ten times. The chain is built from TRBV12-3 or TRBV12-4 and TRBJ1-1; D is unresolved. Trimming shortened V by 3 bases and J by 1 base, and 9 bases separated the two germline ends. CDR3 length: 14 amino acids. CDR3 in amino acids: CASSLKRSNTEAFF. The CDR3 bases are TGTGCCAGCAGTTTGAAGCGGTCGAACACTGAAGCTTTCTTT.

This clonotype was observed a handful of times. The chain is built from TRBV4-2 and TRBJ1-6; D is undetermined. This CDR3 comprises 20 residues. Germline-derived CDR1 and CDR2 are LGHNA and YNFKEQ. Trimming pared 0 bases from V and 0 bases from J, leaving 18 bases between. The CDR3 nucleotides are TGTGCCAGCAGCCAAGATTCTGTACACGGCGGCCCCTCCTATAATTCACCCCTCCACTTT. Translated: CASSQDSVHGGPSYNSPLHF.

Ten or more counts support this clonotype. The rearrangement uses TRBV29-1 and TRBJ2-7, with TRBD1 as a possible D gene (6 bases). CDR3 length: 14 residues. Germline-derived CDR1 and CDR2 are SQVTM and ANQGSEA. V was pared by 4 bases and J by 4 bases, with 17 bases between. DNA of the CDR3: TGCAGCGTTGTCGGGCAGGGGCGGGTGTACGAGCAGTACTTC. Translated, it gives CSVVGQGRVYEQYF.